The next 7 T cell receptor beta chains were all read from a single sample in a study of blood T cell repertoires in COVID-19 (dated by TCRdb to 2019 to 2021). The method behind the library was the immunoSEQ multiplex PCR assay. Drawn from immuneACCESS, this table holds only the in-frame rearrangements with V and J called that TCRdb kept. Clones are partly lost; checked studies trace under half to an unresolved V gene and leave the rest unexplained. The sample profile shows tens of thousands of clones; 80% to 90% of them were found once. The ten largest account for 28% of the sample. The sample taken for sequencing was peripheral blood. Receptor source: a woman aged 80 or over with COVID-19, enrolled during active disease.

The chain employs TRBV6-6 and TRBJ2-7, with D tentatively TRBD2 (6 bases). Trimming cost V 6 bases and J 1 base, with 22 bases left between them. CDR1 MNHNY and CDR2 SVGAGI come from the germline V gene (reference sequence). The CDR3 has 17 residues. CDR3 residues: CASSRTRAGTGSYEQYF. CDR3 nucleotides: TGTGCCAGCAGCCGAACGAGGGCGGGGACTGGATCCTACGAGCAGTACTTC.

The chain couples TRBV18 to TRBJ2-3; 7 bases are a match to TRBD1. There are 16 residues in the CDR3. Unmatched junction bases numbered 8, after V lost 3 bases and J lost 2 bases. Per germline, CDR1 KGHSH and CDR2 LQKENI. The CDR3 region is CASSPLGQSTTDTQYF. The DNA of the CDR3 is TGTGCCAGCTCACCCCTGGGACAGAGCACCACAGATACGCAGTATTTT.

The chain couples TRBV3-1 (or the pseudogene TRBV3-2) to TRBJ2-2; a weak D match, TRBD2 (5 bases). CDR1 is LGHDT, CDR2 YNNKEL, per germline (reference sequence). V was shortened by 1 base and J by 2 bases, with 11 bases between the two germline ends. This CDR3 contains 16 residues. The CDR3 loop is CASSQVRLANTGELFF. DNA of the CDR3: TGTGCCAGCAGCCAAGTCCGTCTAGCAAACACCGGGGAGCTGTTTTTT.

The chain couples TRBV12-3 or TRBV12-4 to TRBJ2-7; perhaps TRBD1 as D (5 bases). The CDR3 is 13 residues long. V was cut by 1 base and J by 1 base, with 5 bases left in between. CDR3 nucleotide sequence: TGTGCCAGCAGTTTAGGACAGTCCTACGAGCAGTACTTC. This translates into CASSLGQSYEQYF.

In nucleotides, the CDR3 is TGTGCCAGCAGCGCCGACAGGGCGGGCTCTGGGGCCAACGTCCTGACTTTC. Protein: CASSADRAGSGANVLTF. The rearrangement links TRBV2 to TRBJ2-6, with 7 bases lining up with TRBD1. The CDR3 runs 17 residues. Germline CDR1 and CDR2: SNHLY and FYNNEI. J lost 0 bases, V lost 6 bases, and 8 bases had no gene match.

The chain recombines TRBV3-1 (or the pseudogene TRBV3-2) with TRBJ2-5, with TRBD1 matching 11 bases. In germline, CDR1 is LGHDT, CDR2 YNNKEL (reference sequence). The trim removed 4 bases at V and 5 bases at J, leaving 6 bases unmatched. This CDR3 region has 15 residues. This chain's CDR3 is CASSPGQGAYETQYF. CDR3 coding DNA: TGTGCCAGCAGCCCCGGACAGGGGGCGTATGAGACCCAGTACTTC.

The V and J genes are TRBV18 and TRBJ2-5; 8 bases are a match to TRBD2. V gave up 3 bases and J gave up 7 bases; unmatched junction bases: 13. Germline V gene sequence: CDR1 KGHSH, CDR2 LQKENI. This CDR3 is built from 16 residues. The CDR3 here is CASSPFVRESGGTQYF. Here the CDR3 DNA reads TGTGCCAGCTCACCTTTTGTGCGGGAAAGCGGGGGGACCCAGTACTTC.